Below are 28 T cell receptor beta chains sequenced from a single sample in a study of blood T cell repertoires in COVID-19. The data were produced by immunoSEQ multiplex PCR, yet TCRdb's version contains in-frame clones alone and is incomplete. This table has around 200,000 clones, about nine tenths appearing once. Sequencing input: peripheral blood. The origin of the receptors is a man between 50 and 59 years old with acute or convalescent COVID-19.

CDR3 sequence: CASSSRGGLNEQFF. CDR3 DNA: TGTGCCAGCAGCTCCCGGGGAGGTCTTAATGAGCAGTTCTTC. The gene calls are TRBV5-4 and TRBJ2-1; TRBD2 might be the D (6 bases). With 3 bases removed from V and 7 bases from J, the gap between germline ends came to 14 bases. This CDR3 is 14 amino acids long. Germline V lookup: CDR1 SGHNT, CDR2 YYREEE (reference sequence).

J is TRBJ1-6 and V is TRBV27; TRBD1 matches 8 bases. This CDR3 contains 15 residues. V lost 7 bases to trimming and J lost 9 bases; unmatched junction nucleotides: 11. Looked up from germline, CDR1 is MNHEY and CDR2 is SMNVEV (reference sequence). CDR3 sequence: CASTSRTGISSPLHF. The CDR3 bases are TGTGCCAGCACCTCCCGGACAGGGATTAGTTCACCCCTCCACTTT.

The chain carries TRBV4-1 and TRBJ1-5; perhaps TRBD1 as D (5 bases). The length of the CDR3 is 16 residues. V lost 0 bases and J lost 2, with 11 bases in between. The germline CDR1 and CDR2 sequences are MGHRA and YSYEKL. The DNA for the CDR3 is TGCGCCAGCAGCCAAGAGGTGACGGGGGGCAATCAGCCCCAGCATTTT. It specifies CASSQEVTGGNQPQHF.

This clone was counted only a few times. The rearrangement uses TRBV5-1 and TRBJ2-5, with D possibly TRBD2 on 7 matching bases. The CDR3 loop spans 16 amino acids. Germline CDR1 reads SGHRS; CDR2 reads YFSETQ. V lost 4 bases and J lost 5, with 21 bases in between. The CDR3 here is CASSPQGGGIEETQYF. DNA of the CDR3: TGCGCCAGCAGCCCCCAAGGGGGGGGCATAGAGGAGACCCAGTACTTC.

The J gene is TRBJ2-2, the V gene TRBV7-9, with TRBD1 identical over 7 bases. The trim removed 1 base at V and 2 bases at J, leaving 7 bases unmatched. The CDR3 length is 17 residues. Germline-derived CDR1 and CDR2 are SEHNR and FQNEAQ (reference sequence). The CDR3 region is CASSLGTGDFNTGELFF. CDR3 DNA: TGTGCCAGCAGCTTAGGCACAGGGGATTTCAACACCGGGGAGCTGTTTTTT.

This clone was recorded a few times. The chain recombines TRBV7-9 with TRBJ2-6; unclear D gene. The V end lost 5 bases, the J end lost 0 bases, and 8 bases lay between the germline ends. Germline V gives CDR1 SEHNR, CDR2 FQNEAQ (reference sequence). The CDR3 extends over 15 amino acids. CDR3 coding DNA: TGTGCCAGCAGCCGTCAGGCCTCTGGGGCCAACGTCCTGACTTTC. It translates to CASSRQASGANVLTF. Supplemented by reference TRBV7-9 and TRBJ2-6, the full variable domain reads DTGVSQNPRHKITKRGQNVTFRCDPISEHNRLYWYRQTLGQGPEFLTYFQNEAQLEKSRLLSDRFSAERPKGSFSTLEIQRTEQGDSAMYLCASSRQASGANVLTFGAGSRLTVL.

This CDR3 reads CAISAGGSRSYEQYF. The CDR3 DNA is TGTGCCATCAGCGCAGGGGGCTCCCGCTCCTACGAGCAGTACTTC. J is TRBJ2-7 and V is TRBV10-3; 8 nucleotides line up with TRBD1. The germline gives CDR1 ENHRY, CDR2 SYGVKD. Germline trimming cut 6 bases from V and 0 bases from J; bases unmatched to any gene: 7. This CDR3 has 15 amino acids.

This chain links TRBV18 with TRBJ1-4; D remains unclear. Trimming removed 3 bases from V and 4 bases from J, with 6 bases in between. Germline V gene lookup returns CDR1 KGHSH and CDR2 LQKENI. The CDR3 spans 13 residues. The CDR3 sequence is CASSPGVNEKLFF. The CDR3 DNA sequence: TGTGCCAGCTCACCCGGGGTTAATGAAAAACTGTTTTTT.

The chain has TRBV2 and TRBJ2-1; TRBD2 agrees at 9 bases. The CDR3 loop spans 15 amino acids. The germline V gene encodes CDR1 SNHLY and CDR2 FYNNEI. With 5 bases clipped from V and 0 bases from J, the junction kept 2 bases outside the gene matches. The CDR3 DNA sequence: TGTGCCAGCAGTCGACTAGCGGTCTCCTACAATGAGCAGTTCTTC. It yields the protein CASSRLAVSYNEQFF.

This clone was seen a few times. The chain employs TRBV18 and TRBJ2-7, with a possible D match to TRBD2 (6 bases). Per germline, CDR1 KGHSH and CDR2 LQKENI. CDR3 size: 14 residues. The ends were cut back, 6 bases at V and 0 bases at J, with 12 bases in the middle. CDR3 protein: CASSRGYLSYEQYF. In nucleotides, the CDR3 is TGTGCCAGCTCTCGGGGGTACCTCTCCTACGAGCAGTACTTC.

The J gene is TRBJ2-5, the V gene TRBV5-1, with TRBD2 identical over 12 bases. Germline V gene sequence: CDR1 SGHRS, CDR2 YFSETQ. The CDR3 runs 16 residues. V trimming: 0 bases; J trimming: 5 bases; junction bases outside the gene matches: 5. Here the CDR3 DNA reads TGCGCCAGCAGCTTGGTAGGACTAGCGGGACGGGAGACCCAGTACTTC. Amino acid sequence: CASSLVGLAGRETQYF.

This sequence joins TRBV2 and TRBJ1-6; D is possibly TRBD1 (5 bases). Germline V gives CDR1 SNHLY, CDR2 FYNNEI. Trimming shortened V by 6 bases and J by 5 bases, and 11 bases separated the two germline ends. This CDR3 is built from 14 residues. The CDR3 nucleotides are TGTGCCAGCAGGGACACCCGCGATAATTCACCCCTCCACTTT. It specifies CASRDTRDNSPLHF.

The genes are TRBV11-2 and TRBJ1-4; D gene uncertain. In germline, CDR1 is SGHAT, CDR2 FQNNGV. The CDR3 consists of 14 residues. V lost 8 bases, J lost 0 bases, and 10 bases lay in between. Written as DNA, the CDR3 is TGTGCCAGCGGAGGTCATGCAACTAATGAAAAACTGTTTTTT. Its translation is CASGGHATNEKLFF.

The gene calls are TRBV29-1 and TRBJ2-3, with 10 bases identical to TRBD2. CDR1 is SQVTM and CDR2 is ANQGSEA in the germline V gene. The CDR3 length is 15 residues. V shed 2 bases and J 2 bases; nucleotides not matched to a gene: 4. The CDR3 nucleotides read TGCAGCGTTGAAATGCTAGCGGGGGCCACAGATACGCAGTATTTT. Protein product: CSVEMLAGATDTQYF.

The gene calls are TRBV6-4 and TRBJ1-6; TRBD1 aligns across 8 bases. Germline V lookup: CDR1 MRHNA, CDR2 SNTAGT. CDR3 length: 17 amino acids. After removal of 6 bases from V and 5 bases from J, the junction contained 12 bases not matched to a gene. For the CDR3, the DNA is TGTGCCAGCAGGCGTCATGGACAGGGAGTTGATAATTCACCCCTCCACTTT. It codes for CASRRHGQGVDNSPLHF.

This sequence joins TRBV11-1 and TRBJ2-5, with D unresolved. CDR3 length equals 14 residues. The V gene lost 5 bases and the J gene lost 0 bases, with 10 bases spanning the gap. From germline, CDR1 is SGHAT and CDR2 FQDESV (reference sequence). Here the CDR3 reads CASSPRVNQETQYF. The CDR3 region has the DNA TGTGCCAGCAGCCCCCGGGTCAACCAAGAGACCCAGTACTTC.

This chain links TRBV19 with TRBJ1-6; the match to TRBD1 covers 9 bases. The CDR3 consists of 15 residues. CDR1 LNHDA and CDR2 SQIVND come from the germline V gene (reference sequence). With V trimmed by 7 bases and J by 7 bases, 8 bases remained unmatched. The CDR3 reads CASNRDRVENSPLHF. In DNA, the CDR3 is TGTGCCAGTAACCGGGACAGGGTCGAGAATTCACCCCTCCACTTT.

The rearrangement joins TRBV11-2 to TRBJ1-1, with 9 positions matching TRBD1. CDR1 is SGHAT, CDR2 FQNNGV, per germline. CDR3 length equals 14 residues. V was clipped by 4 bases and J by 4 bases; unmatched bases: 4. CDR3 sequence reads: CASSWGQGGTEAFF. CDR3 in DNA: TGTGCCAGCAGCTGGGGACAGGGCGGCACTGAAGCTTTCTTT.

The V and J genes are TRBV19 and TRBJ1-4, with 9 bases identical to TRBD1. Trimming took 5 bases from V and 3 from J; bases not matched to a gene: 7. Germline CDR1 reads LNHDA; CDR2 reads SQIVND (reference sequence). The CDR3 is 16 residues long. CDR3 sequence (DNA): TGTGCCAGTAGTTCACAGGGGGCGATACCTAATGAAAAACTGTTTTTT. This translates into CASSSQGAIPNEKLFF.

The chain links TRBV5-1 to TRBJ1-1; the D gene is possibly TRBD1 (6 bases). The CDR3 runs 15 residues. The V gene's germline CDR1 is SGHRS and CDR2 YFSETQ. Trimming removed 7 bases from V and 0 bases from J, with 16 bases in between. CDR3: CASSRETGMNTEAFF. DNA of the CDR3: TGCGCCAGCTCGAGAGAGACAGGTATGAACACTGAAGCTTTCTTT.

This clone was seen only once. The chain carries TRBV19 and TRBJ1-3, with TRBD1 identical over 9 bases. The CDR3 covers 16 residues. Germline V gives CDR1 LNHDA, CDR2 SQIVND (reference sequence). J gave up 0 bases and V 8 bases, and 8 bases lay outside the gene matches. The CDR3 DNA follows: TGTGCCAGTGCCCGGGACAGGGCTCGCTCTGGAAACACCATATATTTT. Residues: CASARDRARSGNTIYF.

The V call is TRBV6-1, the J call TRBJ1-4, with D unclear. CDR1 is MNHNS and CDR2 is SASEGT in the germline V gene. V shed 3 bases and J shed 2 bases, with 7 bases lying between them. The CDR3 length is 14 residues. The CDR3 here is CASSEGSTNEKLFF. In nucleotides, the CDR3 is TGTGCCAGCAGTGAGGGCAGTACTAATGAAAAACTGTTTTTT.

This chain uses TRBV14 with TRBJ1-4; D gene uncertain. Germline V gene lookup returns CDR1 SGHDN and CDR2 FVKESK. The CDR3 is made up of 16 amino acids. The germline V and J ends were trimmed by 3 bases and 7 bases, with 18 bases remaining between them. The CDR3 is CASSHRYLNGPEKLFF. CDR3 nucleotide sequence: TGTGCCAGCAGCCACCGGTACCTGAATGGGCCTGAAAAACTGTTTTTT.

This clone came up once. CDR3 DNA: TGTGCCAGCAGTTCGACCGGACAGAGCTCTGGAAACACCATATATTTT. Protein sequence: CASSSTGQSSGNTIYF. The genes are TRBV7-2 and TRBJ1-3; TRBD1 is a possible D gene (6 bases). The germline gives CDR1 SGHTA, CDR2 FQGNSA. The CDR3 length is 16 residues. The V gene lost 6 bases and the J gene lost 0 bases, with 15 bases spanning the gap.

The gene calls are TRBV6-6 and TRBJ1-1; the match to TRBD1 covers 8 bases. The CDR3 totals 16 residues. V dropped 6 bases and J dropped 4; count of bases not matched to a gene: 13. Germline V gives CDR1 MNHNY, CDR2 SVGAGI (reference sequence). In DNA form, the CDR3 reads TGTGCCAGCAGGACCCGCCCAGGGGGCGGTGGCACTGAAGCTTTCTTT. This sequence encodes CASRTRPGGGGTEAFF.

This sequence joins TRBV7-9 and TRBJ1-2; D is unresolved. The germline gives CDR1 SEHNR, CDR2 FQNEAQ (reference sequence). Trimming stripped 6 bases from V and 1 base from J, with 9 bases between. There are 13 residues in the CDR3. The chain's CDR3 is CASRQLNNYGYTF. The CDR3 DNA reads TGTGCCAGCAGGCAACTCAATAACTATGGCTACACCTTC.

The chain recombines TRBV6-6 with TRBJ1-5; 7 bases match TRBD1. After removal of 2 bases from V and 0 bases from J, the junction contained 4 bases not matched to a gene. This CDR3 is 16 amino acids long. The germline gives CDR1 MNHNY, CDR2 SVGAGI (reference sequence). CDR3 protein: CASSYGGGVSNQPQHF. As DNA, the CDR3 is TGTGCCAGCAGTTACGGAGGGGGCGTTAGCAATCAGCCCCAGCATTTT.

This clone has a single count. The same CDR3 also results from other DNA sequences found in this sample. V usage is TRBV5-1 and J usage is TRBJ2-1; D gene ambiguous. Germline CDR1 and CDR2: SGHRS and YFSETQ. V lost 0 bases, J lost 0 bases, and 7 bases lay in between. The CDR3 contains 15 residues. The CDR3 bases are TGCGCCAGCAGCTTGGCTCCTAGCTCCTACAATGAGCAGTTCTTC. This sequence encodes CASSLAPSSYNEQFF. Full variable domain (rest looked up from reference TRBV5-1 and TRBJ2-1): KAGVTQTPRYLIKTRGQQVTLSCSPISGHRSVSWYQQTPGQGLQFLFEYFSETQRNKGNFPGRFSGRQFSNSRSEMNVSTLELGDSALYLCASSLAPSSYNEQFFGPGTRLTVL.